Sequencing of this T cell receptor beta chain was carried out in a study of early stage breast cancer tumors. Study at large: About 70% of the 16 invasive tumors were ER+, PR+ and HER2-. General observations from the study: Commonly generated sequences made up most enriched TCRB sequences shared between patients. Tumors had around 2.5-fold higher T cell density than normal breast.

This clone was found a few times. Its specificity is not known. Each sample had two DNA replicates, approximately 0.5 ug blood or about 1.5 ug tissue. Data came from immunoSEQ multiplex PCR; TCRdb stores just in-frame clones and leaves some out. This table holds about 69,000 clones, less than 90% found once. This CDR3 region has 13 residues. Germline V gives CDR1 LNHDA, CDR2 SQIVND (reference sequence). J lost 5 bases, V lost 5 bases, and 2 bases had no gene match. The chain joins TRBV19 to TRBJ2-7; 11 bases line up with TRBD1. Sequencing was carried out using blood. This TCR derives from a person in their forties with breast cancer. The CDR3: CASSWDRGDEQYF. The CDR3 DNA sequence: TGTGCCAGTAGTTGGGACAGGGGGGACGAGCAGTACTTC.